This entry features one T cell receptor beta chain sequence. Antigen unknown. Germline V gives CDR1 MDHEN, CDR2 SYDVKM. Losses at the gene ends were 4 bases for V and 3 bases for J; bases not matched to a gene: 8. The CDR3 contains 15 residues. This sample was taken from a study of OX40 agonist ivuxolimab in advanced cancers. General study findings and limits: The authors also found low normalized T-cell clonal expansion in some nonresponders.

Some clones are missing from TCRdb's copy, which holds only in-frame ones; the method was immunoSEQ multiplex PCR. The profile shows around 60,000 clones, roughly 80% of them singletons. The chain has TRBV28 and TRBJ1-1, with 7 bases fitting TRBD1. The source of this sequence is an adult with an advanced solid tumor such as melanoma, head and neck, liver or kidney cancer. Sequences were derived from CD4+ or CD8+ T cells sorted from blood, sampled in a trial of the OX40 agonist ivuxolimab. In DNA, the CDR3 is TGTGCCAGCAGTTCCTTCGACAGGGTTGACACTGAAGCTTTCTTT. It specifies CASSSFDRVDTEAFF.